Below, 25 T cell receptor beta chains from the same sample are listed, as sequenced in a study of T cell responses to AZD1222 COVID-19 vaccine. Method: immunoSEQ multiplex PCR; TCRdb's copy keeps in-frame clones and lacks some. The repertoire has fewer than 40,000 clones, approximately 85% of them found once; the top ten carry over 20%. This specimen consisted of peripheral blood, obtained 28 days after the second dose of the MenACWY control vaccine. The receptors were gathered from an adult who received the MenACWY meningococcal vaccine as a control.

In this sample, this clone turned up once. The rearrangement joins TRBV5-1 to TRBJ2-1, with no clear D. From germline, CDR1 is SGHRS and CDR2 YFSETQ. V was cut by 3 bases and J by 9 bases, with 10 bases left in between. The CDR3 spans 12 residues. The CDR3: CASSWDFGEQFF. CDR3 coding DNA: TGCGCCAGCAGCTGGGATTTCGGTGAGCAGTTCTTC.

V and J are TRBV5-4 and TRBJ2-2, with a tentative D call TRBD2 (6 bases). This CDR3 spans 15 amino acids. Trimming left V 4 bases short and J 2 bases short, with 12 bases between. Germline CDR1 and CDR2: SGHNT and YYREEE (reference sequence). As DNA, the CDR3 is TGTGCCAGCAGCCCCGGGACTTTTAACACCGGGGAGCTGTTTTTT. Translated, it gives CASSPGTFNTGELFF.

The CDR3 bases are TGTGCCAGCAGCCCCCGGGGGCTTAGCACAGATACGCAGTATTTT. This encodes CASSPRGLSTDTQYF. The chain recombines TRBV13 with TRBJ2-3; D possibly matches TRBD1 or TRBD2 (6 bases each). Germline CDR1 PRHDT, CDR2 FYEKMQ (reference sequence). V was shortened by 5 bases and J by 0 bases, with 12 bases between the two germline ends. CDR3 length equals 15 residues.

The chain has TRBV28 and TRBJ2-5; TRBD1 agrees at 9 bases. The CDR3 has 15 residues. The trim removed 6 bases at V and 4 bases at J, leaving 9 bases unmatched. The germline V gene has CDR1 MDHEN and CDR2 SYDVKM. CDR3 nucleotides: TGTGCCAGCAGCCCTCGGACAGGGGAACGAGAGACCCAGTACTTC. Amino acid sequence: CASSPRTGERETQYF. The full variable domain, in which reference TRBV28 and TRBJ2-5 provide the parts outside the CDR3, is DVKVTQSSRYLVKRTGEKVFLECVQDMDHENMFWYRQDPGLGLRLIYFSYDVKMKEKGDIPEGYSVSREKKERFSLILESASTNQTSMYLCASSPRTGERETQYFGPGTRLLVL.

On this clone itself: Relative to the germline gene, one junction end is altered; a read error may explain this. The gene calls are TRBV6-5 and TRBJ2-7; TRBD1 aligns across 7 bases. Germline assignment: CDR1 MNHEY and CDR2 SVGAGI. The CDR3 extends over 14 amino acids. The CDR3 DNA sequence: TGTGCCAGCAGTTACTCGGGACAGACCTACGGGCAGTACTTC. Protein product: CASSYSGQTYGQYF.

The chain is built from TRBV10-3 and TRBJ1-5, with D possibly matching TRBD1 (5 bases). V was pared by 7 bases and J by 4 bases, with 23 bases between. This CDR3 region has 17 residues. Germline CDR1 is ENHRY and CDR2 is SYGVKD. The CDR3 protein is CAIIPRVLEAGNQPQHF. The CDR3 DNA reads as TGTGCCATCATACCCAGGGTCTTAGAAGCGGGGAATCAGCCCCAGCATTTT.

The sample holds one count of this clone. The CDR3 DNA sequence: TGTGCCAGCAGCATTTCCGGGACAGGCTCCTACGAGCAGTACTTC. Its protein product is CASSISGTGSYEQYF. The rearrangement links TRBV7-8 to TRBJ2-7; 8 bases are a match to TRBD1. Germline lookup yields CDR1 SGHVS and CDR2 FQNEAQ. The CDR3 has 15 residues. After removal of 5 bases from V and 0 bases from J, the junction contained 6 bases not matched to a gene. Full variable domain (remainder filled in from reference TRBV7-8 and TRBJ2-7): GAGVSQSPRYKVAKRGQDVALRCDPISGHVSLFWYQQALGQGPEFLTYFQNEAQLDKSGLPSDRFFAERPEGSVSTLKIQRTQQEDSAVYLCASSISGTGSYEQYFGPGTRLTVT.

V and J are TRBV3-1 (or the pseudogene TRBV3-2) and TRBJ2-3; unclear D gene. Germline CDR1 and CDR2: LGHDT and YNNKEL (reference sequence). V was clipped by 0 bases and J by 6 bases, with 10 bases between them. The CDR3 is made up of 14 amino acids. This chain's CDR3 is CASSQEARVDTQYF. The DNA for the CDR3 is TGTGCCAGCAGCCAAGAAGCTCGAGTGGATACGCAGTATTTT.

This chain uses TRBV2 with TRBJ2-7; no firm D call. This CDR3 has 12 residues. Trimming took off 4 bases at V and 6 bases at J, with 10 bases between the two ends. Germline V CDR1 and CDR2: SNHLY, FYNNEI. CDR3 in DNA: TGTGCCAGCAGTGTTCCGGTTGGCGAGCAGTACTTC. Translating it yields CASSVPVGEQYF. Drawing the rest from reference TRBV2 and TRBJ2-7, the complete variable domain is EPEVTQTPSHQVTQMGQEVILRCVPISNHLYFYWYRQILGQKVEFLVSFYNNEISEKSEIFDDQFSVERPDGSNFTLKIRSTKLEDSAMYFCASSVPVGEQYFGPGTRLTVT.

This clone was recorded only once. The V and J genes are TRBV19 and TRBJ2-1, with D possibly being TRBD2 (5 bases). V gave up 5 bases and J gave up 6 bases, with 14 bases separating them. The germline CDR1 and CDR2 sequences are LNHDA and SQIVND (reference sequence). The CDR3 sequence is 14 residues long. The CDR3 DNA reads TGTGCCAGTAGTCCCGGACTGAGACTCAATGAGCAGTTCTTC. Translating it yields CASSPGLRLNEQFF.

This sequence joins TRBV6-5 and TRBJ2-3; TRBD1 matches 8 bases. Germline trimming cut 2 bases from V and 5 bases from J; bases unmatched to any gene: 9. Germline assignment: CDR1 MNHEY and CDR2 SVGAGI. This CDR3 is built from 16 residues. The DNA of the CDR3 is TGTGCCAGCAGTTACCACGGACAGGGCGGAGTAGATACGCAGTATTTT. Encoded protein: CASSYHGQGGVDTQYF.

The chain joins TRBV5-6 to TRBJ2-7; no reliable D call. This CDR3 is built from 12 residues. The germline gives CDR1 SGHDT, CDR2 YYEEEE. Trimming cost V 2 bases and J 3 bases, with 6 bases left between them. The CDR3 reads CASSFVGYEQYF. As DNA, the CDR3 is TGTGCCAGCAGCTTTGTAGGCTACGAGCAGTACTTC.

This rearrangement joins TRBV14 to TRBJ2-3, with D perhaps matching TRBD1 (6 bases). Trimming left V 2 bases short and J 6 bases short, with 9 bases between. Germline V lookup: CDR1 SGHDN, CDR2 FVKESK. The CDR3 is 13 residues long. CDR3 sequence reads: CASSQYRADTQYF. The CDR3 nucleotides are TGTGCCAGCAGCCAATACAGGGCTGATACGCAGTATTTT.

The rearrangement joins TRBV6-5 to TRBJ1-2, with TRBD1 matching over 8 bases. With 0 bases clipped from V and 4 bases from J, the junction kept 4 bases outside the gene matches. The CDR3 has 15 amino acids. Germline loops: CDR1 MNHEY, CDR2 SVGAGI. CDR3 protein: CASSYSGQGGYGYTF. The CDR3 nucleotides are TGTGCCAGCAGTTACTCTGGACAGGGAGGCTATGGCTACACCTTC.

V usage is TRBV19 and J usage is TRBJ2-7, with D possibly being TRBD2 (6 bases). Per the germline V gene, CDR1 is LNHDA and CDR2 is SQIVND (reference sequence). This CDR3 comprises 14 residues. Deletions cut 4 bases from V and 2 bases from J, with 12 bases between. This chain's CDR3 is CASSKGSGPYEQYF. The CDR3 nucleotides read TGTGCCAGTAGTAAGGGTAGCGGTCCCTACGAGCAGTACTTC.

The chain employs TRBV4-2 and TRBJ2-7, with 10 bases aligning to TRBD2. After removal of 4 bases from V and 6 bases from J, the junction contained 12 bases not matched to a gene. From germline, CDR1 is LGHNA and CDR2 YNFKEQ. The CDR3 is 16 amino acids. The CDR3 protein is CASSPSGSHTPSEQYF. The CDR3 DNA follows: TGTGCCAGCAGCCCTAGCGGGAGCCACACCCCGAGCGAGCAGTACTTC.

This clone showed up just once. The rearrangement joins TRBV6-5 to TRBJ2-2; D is uncertain. V shed 6 bases and J shed 6 bases, with 8 bases lying between them. From germline, CDR1 is MNHEY and CDR2 SVGAGI. The CDR3 is 12 residues long. CDR3 loop: CASSARPGELFF. DNA for the CDR3: TGTGCCAGCAGCGCTAGGCCCGGGGAGCTGTTTTTT.

This clone appeared once. The rearrangement uses TRBV30 and TRBJ2-2; D remains ambiguous. The CDR3 length is 12 residues. Germline values: CDR1 GTSNPN, CDR2 SVGIG (reference sequence). V was pared by 0 bases and J by 6 bases, with 5 bases between. The CDR3 protein is CAWSVDAGELFF. CDR3 DNA sequence: TGTGCCTGGAGTGTGGACGCCGGGGAGCTGTTTTTT.

A single count supports this clone. V is TRBV28 and J is TRBJ2-7; TRBD1 matches 7 bases. With 5 bases clipped from V and 5 bases from J, the junction kept 9 bases outside the gene matches. This CDR3 is 14 amino acids long. CDR1 MDHEN and CDR2 SYDVKM come from the germline V gene. The CDR3 DNA follows: TGTGCCAGCAGTCCTTACAGGGGTCGGCACGAGCAGTACTTC. Its protein is CASSPYRGRHEQYF.

The genes are TRBV6-5 and TRBJ1-4; D remains unclear. Trimming cost V 4 bases and J 4 bases, with 7 bases left between them. The germline CDR1 and CDR2 sequences are MNHEY and SVGAGI. The CDR3 is 13 residues long. CDR3 protein: CASSLDFNEKLFF. The CDR3 DNA is TGTGCCAGCAGTTTAGATTTTAATGAAAAACTGTTTTTT.

V gene TRBV6-5 combines with J gene TRBJ2-1; possible D gene TRBD2, 6 bases. V was cut by 7 bases and J by 4 bases, with 11 bases left in between. Germline V gene data show CDR1 as MNHEY and CDR2 as SVGAGI. This CDR3 is 13 amino acids long. CDR3 DNA sequence: TGTGCCAGCAAGGGTAGCGGTTACAATGAGCAGTTCTTC. It encodes CASKGSGYNEQFF.

V is TRBV29-1 and J is TRBJ2-5; D unclear. The CDR3 is 11 residues long. Trimming removed 3 bases at V and 7 bases at J, with 9 bases between. Germline assignment: CDR1 SQVTM and CDR2 ANQGSEA. The DNA of the CDR3 is TGCAGCGTTGAGCCGGATGGGACCCAGTACTTC. This sequence encodes CSVEPDGTQYF.

The chain recombines TRBV18 with TRBJ2-2; D may be TRBD2 (6 bases). Per germline, CDR1 KGHSH and CDR2 LQKENI. The CDR3 spans 15 residues. With 2 bases removed from V and 2 bases from J, the gap between germline ends came to 9 bases. The chain's CDR3 is CASSPKGLNTGELFF. The DNA of the CDR3 is TGTGCCAGCTCACCAAAGGGACTCAACACCGGGGAGCTGTTTTTT.

This clone was detected once. V and J are TRBV5-1 and TRBJ2-1, with D possibly being TRBD2 (6 bases). This CDR3 has 14 residues. The ends were cut back, 4 bases at V and 3 bases at J, with 11 bases in the middle. Germline V gene data show CDR1 as SGHRS and CDR2 as YFSETQ. The CDR3 nucleotides are TGCGCCAGCAGCCTGGGGGGAGTCTACAATGAGCAGTTCTTC. Translation gives CASSLGGVYNEQFF. Complete variable domain (other parts from reference TRBV5-1 and TRBJ2-1): KAGVTQTPRYLIKTRGQQVTLSCSPISGHRSVSWYQQTPGQGLQFLFEYFSETQRNKGNFPGRFSGRQFSNSRSEMNVSTLELGDSALYLCASSLGGVYNEQFFGPGTRLTVL.

This chain uses TRBV30 with TRBJ1-2; TRBD1 agrees at 7 bases. V shed 1 base and J 8 bases; nucleotides not matched to a gene: 4. The germline V gene encodes CDR1 GTSNPN and CDR2 SVGIG (reference sequence). The CDR3 spans 12 residues. The CDR3 reads CAWSGTGFGYTF. CDR3 DNA: TGTGCCTGGAGTGGGACAGGTTTCGGCTACACCTTC.